This T cell receptor beta chain was identified in a study of blood T cell repertoires in COVID-19. On this clone itself: The same CDR3 can be traced to other DNA sequences in this sample.

V lost 3 bases and J lost 0, with 3 bases in between. This CDR3 region has 12 residues. Germline lookup yields CDR1 KGHSH and CDR2 LQKENI. In the authors' methods: Amplifying reference gene primers gave estimates of nucleated cell counts. Assay used: immunoSEQ multiplex PCR; TCRdb lists only in-frame clones, some missing. V and J calls and clone size follow that table, whereas D and trimming were derived from the DNA. There are about 42,000 clones in the sample; 75% to 90% occur only once, and over 20% lies in the top ten. V gene TRBV18 combines with J gene TRBJ2-7; D is unresolved. The receptor's source is a woman of 80 years or more in a cohort sampled during active or convalescent COVID-19. Sequenced input: peripheral blood. CDR3 residues: CASSPSSYEQYF. The CDR3 nucleotides read TGTGCCAGCTCACCGAGCTCCTACGAGCAGTACTTC.